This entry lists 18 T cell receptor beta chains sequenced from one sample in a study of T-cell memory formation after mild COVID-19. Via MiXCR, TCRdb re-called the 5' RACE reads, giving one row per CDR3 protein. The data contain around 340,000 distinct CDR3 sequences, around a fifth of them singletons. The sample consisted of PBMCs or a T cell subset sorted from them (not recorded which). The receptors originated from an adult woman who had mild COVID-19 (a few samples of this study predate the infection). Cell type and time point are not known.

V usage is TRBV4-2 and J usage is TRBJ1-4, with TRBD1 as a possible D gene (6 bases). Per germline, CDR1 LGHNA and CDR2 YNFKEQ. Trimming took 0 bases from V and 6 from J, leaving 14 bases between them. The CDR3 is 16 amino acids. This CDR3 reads CASSQEVGGPDEKLFF. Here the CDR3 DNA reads TGTGCCAGCAGCCAAGAGGTGGGGGGGCCGGATGAAAAACTGTTTTTT.

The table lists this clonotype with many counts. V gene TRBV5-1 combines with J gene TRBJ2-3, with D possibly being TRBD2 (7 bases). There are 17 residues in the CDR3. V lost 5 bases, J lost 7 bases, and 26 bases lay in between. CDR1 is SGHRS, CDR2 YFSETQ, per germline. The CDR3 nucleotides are TGCGCCAGCAGGGACCAATGGGGGGGGCCGAGTTCGAATACGCAGTATTTT. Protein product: CASRDQWGGPSSNTQYF.

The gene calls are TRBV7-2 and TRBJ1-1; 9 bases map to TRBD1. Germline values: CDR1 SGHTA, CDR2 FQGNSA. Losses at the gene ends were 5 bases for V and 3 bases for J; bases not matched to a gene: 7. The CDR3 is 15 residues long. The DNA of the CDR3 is TGTGCCAGCAGCCCCGTGGACAGGGGTGACACTGAAGCTTTCTTT. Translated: CASSPVDRGDTEAFF.

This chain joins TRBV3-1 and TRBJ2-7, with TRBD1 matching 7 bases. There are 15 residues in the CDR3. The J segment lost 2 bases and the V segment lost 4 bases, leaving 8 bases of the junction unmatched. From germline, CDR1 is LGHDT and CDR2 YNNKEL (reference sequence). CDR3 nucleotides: TGTGCCAGCAGCCCCGCCGAGGGGGCTGCCTACGAGCAGTACTTC. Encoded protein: CASSPAEGAAYEQYF.

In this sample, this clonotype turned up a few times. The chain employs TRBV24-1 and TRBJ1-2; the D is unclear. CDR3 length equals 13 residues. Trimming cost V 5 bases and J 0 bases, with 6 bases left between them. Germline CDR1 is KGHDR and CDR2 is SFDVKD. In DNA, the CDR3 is TGTGCCACCAGTGGGGTAGCTAACTATGGCTACACCTTC. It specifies CATSGVANYGYTF.

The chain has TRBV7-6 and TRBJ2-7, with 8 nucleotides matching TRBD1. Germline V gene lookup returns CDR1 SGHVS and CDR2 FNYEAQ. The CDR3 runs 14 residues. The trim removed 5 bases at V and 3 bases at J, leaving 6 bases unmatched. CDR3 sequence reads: CASSPRQGNYEQYF. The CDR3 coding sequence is TGTGCCAGCAGCCCGAGACAGGGGAACTACGAGCAGTACTTC.

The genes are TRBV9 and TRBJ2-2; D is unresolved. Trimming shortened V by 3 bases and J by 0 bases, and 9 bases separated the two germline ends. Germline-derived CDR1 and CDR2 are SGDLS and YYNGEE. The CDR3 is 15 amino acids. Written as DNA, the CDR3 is TGTGCCAGCAGCGCTACCCACACGAACACCGGGGAGCTGTTTTTT. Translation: CASSATHTNTGELFF.

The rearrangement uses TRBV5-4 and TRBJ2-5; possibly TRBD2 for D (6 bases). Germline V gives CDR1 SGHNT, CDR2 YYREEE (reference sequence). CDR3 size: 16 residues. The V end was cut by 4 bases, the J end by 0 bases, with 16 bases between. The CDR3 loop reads CASSPMGGGYQETQYF. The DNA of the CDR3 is TGTGCCAGCAGCCCGATGGGGGGAGGATACCAAGAGACCCAGTACTTC.

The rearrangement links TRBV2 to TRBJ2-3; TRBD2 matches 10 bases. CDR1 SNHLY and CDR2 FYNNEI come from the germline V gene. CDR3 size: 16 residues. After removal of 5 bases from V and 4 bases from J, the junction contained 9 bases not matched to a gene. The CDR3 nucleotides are TGTGCCAGCAGTTCGACAGCGGGGGGGGGCGCAGATACGCAGTATTTT. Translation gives CASSSTAGGGADTQYF.

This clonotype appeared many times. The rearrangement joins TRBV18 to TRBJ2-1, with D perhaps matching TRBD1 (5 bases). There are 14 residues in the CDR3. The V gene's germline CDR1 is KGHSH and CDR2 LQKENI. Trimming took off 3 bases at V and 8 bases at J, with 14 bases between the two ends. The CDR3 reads CASSPRTRTDEQFF. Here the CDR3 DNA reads TGTGCCAGCTCACCCCGGACAAGGACCGATGAGCAGTTCTTC.

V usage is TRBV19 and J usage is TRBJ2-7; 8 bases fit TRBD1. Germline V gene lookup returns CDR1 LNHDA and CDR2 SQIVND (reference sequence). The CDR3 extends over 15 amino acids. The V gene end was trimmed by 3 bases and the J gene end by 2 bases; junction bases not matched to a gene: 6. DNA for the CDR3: TGTGCCAGTAGTATTGGACAGGGAAGGGCCTACGAGCAGTACTTC. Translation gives CASSIGQGRAYEQYF.

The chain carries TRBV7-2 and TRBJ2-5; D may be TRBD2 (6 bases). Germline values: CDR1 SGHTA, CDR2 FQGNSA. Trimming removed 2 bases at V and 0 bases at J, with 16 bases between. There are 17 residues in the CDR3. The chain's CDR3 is CASSLQGPGGYQETQYF. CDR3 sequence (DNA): TGTGCCAGCAGCTTACAGGGCCCCGGAGGGTACCAAGAGACCCAGTACTTC.

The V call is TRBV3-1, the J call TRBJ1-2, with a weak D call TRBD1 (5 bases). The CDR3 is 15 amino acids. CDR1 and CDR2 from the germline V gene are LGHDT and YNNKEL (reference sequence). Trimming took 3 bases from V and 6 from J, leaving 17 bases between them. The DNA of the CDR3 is TGTGCCAGCAGCCATCTTAAGGGACCTTATAATGGCTACACCTTC. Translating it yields CASSHLKGPYNGYTF.

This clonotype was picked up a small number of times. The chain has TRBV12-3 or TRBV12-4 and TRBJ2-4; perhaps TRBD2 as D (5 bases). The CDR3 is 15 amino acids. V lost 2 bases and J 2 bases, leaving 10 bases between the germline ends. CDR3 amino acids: CASSLMGGPKNIQYF. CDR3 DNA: TGTGCCAGCAGTTTAATGGGCGGGCCCAAAAACATTCAGTACTTC.

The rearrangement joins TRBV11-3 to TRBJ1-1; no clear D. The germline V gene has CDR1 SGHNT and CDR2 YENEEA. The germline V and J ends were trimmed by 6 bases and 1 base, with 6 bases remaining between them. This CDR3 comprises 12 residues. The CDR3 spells CASSPPNTEAFF. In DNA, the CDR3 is TGTGCCAGCAGTCCCCCGAACACTGAAGCTTTCTTT.

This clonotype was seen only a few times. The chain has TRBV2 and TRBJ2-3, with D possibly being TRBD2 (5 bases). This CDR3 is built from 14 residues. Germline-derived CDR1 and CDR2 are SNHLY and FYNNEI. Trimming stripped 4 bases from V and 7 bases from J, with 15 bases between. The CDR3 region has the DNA TGTGCCAGCAGTGTAGGCAGCGGCACGCATACGCAGTATTTT. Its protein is CASSVGSGTHTQYF.

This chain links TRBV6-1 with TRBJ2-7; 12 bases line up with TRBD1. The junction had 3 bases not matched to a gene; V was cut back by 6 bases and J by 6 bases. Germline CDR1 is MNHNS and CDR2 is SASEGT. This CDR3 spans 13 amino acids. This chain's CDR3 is CASSRDRGLEQYF. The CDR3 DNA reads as TGTGCCAGCAGCAGGGACAGGGGGCTCGAGCAGTACTTC.

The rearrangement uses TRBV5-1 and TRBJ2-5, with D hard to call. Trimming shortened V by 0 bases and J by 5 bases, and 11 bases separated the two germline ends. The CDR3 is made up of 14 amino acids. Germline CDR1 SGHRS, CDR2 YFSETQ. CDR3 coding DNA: TGCGCCAGCAGCTTGGGTCCCGGACGGGAGACCCAGTACTTC. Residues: CASSLGPGRETQYF.